Sequencing of this T cell receptor (beta chain) was carried out in a study of immune evolution from preneoplasia to lung adenocarcinoma. Study outcomes and limitations: Normal lung had the highest top T cell clone frequencies.

V lost 2 bases, J lost 7 bases, and 11 bases lay in between. The CDR3 sequence is 14 residues long. Looked up from germline, CDR1 is SEHNR and CDR2 is FQNEAQ (reference sequence). Sequencing used immunoSEQ multiplex PCR; TCRdb keeps in-frame clones, though not all of them. Of approximately 6,200 clones in the sample, around four fifths were seen once. Note on this clone: Its antigen remains unknown.

The clonotype originates from a person aged 50 or older with lung adenocarcinoma. Sequences were obtained from FFPE minimally invasive lung adenocarcinoma tissue. V usage is TRBV7-9 and J usage is TRBJ2-2; D is perhaps TRBD1 (6 bases). This CDR3 reads CASSLQSTGGELFF. The CDR3 DNA reads as TGTGCCAGCAGCTTACAGTCGACAGGCGGGGAGCTGTTTTTT. The whole variable domain, remainder taken from reference TRBV7-9 and TRBJ2-2, is DTGVSQNPRHKITKRGQNVTFRCDPISEHNRLYWYRQTLGQGPEFLTYFQNEAQLEKSRLLSDRFSAERPKGSFSTLEIQRTEQGDSAMYLCASSLQSTGGELFFGEGSRLTVL.